The clone carrying this TCR beta chain was observed many times. TRAV and TRBV primers primed cDNA for both TCRalpha and TCRbeta. TCR amplification ran approximately 22 PCR cycles using constant-region and V-primer adapter primers. A single record per CDR3 protein comes from TCRdb applying MiXCR to the reads. The sample includes 40,000 or so distinct CDR3 sequences, around 20% of them seen just once. The CDR3 covers 12 residues. The germline V gene has CDR1 MNHEY and CDR2 SMNVEV (reference sequence). V shed 3 bases and J shed 8 bases, with 10 bases lying between them. The data were taken from a study of low-dose radiotherapy and immunotherapy resistance in tumors. At the level of the study: Individuals in Cohort 2 had 1 Gy per fraction every two weeks, adding up to 13 Gy over 26 weeks. Patients took aspirin 300 mg by mouth once daily. This continued for four cycles, starting on cycle 1 day 1.

Time point denoted: after trial treatment. Described treatment: LDRT plus nivolumab, ipilimumab, low-dose cyclophosphamide and aspirin (RACIN trial). The TCR originated in a female donor with ovarian cancer. This specimen consisted of PBMCs, obtained after low-dose radiotherapy plus immunotherapy. The rearrangement joins TRBV27 to TRBJ1-1, with D possibly being TRBD1 (5 bases). For the CDR3, the DNA is TGTGCCAGCAGTTTTCCCCAGGGAGAAGCTTTCTTT. Translation: CASSFPQGEAFF.